This T cell receptor (beta chain) was recovered during a study of type 1 and type 2 diabetes patients. Broader study findings: Both CD4+ and CD8+ type 2 diabetes repertoires showed significantly higher diversity than type 1.

Concerning this clonotype itself: Its specificity is unknown.

Amplification started from genomic DNA. Amplification of the beta chain CDR3 used 30 forward and 13 reverse multiplex primers. In TCRdb, the multiplex PCR reads were re-called with MiXCR into one record per CDR3 protein. This sample has 280,000 or so distinct CDR3 sequences, with roughly 50% found just once. V dropped 3 bases and J dropped 6 bases, with 9 bases sitting between them. Germline V CDR1 and CDR2: MNHEY, SMNVEV (reference sequence). This CDR3 spans 13 amino acids. Sequencing was performed on peripheral blood mononuclear cells (PBMCs). The sequence was obtained from a man between 18 and 35 years old with type 2 diabetes. V is TRBV27 and J is TRBJ1-5; unclear D gene. CDR3 protein: CASSLRVSQPQHF. CDR3 DNA sequence: TGTGCCAGCAGTTTGAGGGTAAGTCAGCCCCAGCATTTT.